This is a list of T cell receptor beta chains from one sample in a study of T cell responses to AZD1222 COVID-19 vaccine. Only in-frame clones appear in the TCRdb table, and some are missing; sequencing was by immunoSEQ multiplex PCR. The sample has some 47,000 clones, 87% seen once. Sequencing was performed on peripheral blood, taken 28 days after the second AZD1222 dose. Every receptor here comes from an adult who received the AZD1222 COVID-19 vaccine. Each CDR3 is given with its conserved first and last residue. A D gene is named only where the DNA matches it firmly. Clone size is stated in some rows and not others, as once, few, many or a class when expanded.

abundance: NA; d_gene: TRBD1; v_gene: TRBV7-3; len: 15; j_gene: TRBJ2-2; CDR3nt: TGTGCCAGCAGCTTAGGGGACAGGCGCACCGGGGAGCTGTTTTTT; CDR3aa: CASSLGDRRTGELFF
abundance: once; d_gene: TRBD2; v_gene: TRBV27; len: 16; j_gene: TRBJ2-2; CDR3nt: TGTGCCAGCAGCCTCTCGGGGGGACTTAACACCGGGGAGCTGTTTTTT; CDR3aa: CASSLSGGLNTGELFF
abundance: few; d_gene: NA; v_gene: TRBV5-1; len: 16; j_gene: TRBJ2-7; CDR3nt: TGCGCCAGCTCGGCCGGGTCTGGCGGTCTGGCTTACGAGCAGTACTTC; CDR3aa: CASSAGSGGLAYEQYF
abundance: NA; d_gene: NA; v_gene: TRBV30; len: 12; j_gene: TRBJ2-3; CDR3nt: TGTGCCTGGAGTGCCACTTGGGATACGCAGTATTTT; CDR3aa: CAWSATWDTQYF
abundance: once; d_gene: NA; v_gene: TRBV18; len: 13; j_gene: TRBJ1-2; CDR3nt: TGTGCCAGCTCACCGACGACGGACTATGGCTACACCTTC; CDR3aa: CASSPTTDYGYTF
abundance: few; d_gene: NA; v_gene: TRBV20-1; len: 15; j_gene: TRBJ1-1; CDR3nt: TGCAGTGCTAGTTCTCTCGGTGGGGGGCACACTGAAGCTTTCTTT; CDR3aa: CSASSLGGGHTEAFF
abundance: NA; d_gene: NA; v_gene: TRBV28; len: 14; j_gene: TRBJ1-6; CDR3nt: TGTGCCAGCAGTTTGCACGGAAATAATTCACCCCTCCACTTT; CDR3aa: CASSLHGNNSPLHF
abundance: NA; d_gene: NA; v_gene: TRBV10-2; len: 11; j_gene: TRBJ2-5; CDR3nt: TGCGCCAGCTCCGAGGGGGAGACCCAGTACTTC; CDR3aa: CASSEGETQYF
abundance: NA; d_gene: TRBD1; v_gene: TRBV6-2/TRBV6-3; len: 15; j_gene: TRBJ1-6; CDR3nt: TGTGCCAGCAGTTCCCGGACAGGGGGCGATTCACCCCTCCACTTT; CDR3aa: CASSSRTGGDSPLHF
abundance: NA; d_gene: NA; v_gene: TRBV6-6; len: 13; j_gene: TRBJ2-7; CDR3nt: TGTGCCAGCAGTTACTCCGGGTCGCACGAGCAGTACTTC; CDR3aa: CASSYSGSHEQYF
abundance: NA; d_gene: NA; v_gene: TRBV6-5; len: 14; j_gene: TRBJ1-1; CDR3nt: TGTGCCAGCACCATTGCCCCGACAGGCTATGAAGCTTTCTTT; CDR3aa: CASTIAPTGYEAFF
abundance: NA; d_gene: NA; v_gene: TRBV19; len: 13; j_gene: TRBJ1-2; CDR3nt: TGTGCCAGTAGTATAGAAGTCGCCTATGGCTACACCTTC; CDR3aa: CASSIEVAYGYTF
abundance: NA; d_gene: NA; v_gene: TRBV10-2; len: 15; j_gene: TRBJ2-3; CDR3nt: TGCGCCAGCAGGGACAGCGAATCTAGCACAGATACGCAGTATTTT; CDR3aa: CASRDSESSTDTQYF
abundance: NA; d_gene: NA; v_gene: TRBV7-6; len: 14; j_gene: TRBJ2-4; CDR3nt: TGTGCCAGCAGCAGGTCAGAGAAGCTGGGGATTCAGTACTTC; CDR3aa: CASSRSEKLGIQYF
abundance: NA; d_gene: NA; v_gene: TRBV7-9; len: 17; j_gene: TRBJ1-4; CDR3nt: TGTGCCAGCAGCTTAAGTCGGGGCCGGACAACTAATGAAAAACTGTTTTTT; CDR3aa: CASSLSRGRTTNEKLFF
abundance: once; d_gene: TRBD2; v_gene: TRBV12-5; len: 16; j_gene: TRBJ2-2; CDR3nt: TGTGCTAGTGGTTTGGGGACTAGCGGCAACACCGGGGAGCTGTTTTTT; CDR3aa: CASGLGTSGNTGELFF
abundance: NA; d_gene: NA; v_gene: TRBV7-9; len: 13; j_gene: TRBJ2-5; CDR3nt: TGTGCCAGCAGCTTAGTTGGTGGAGAGACCCAGTACTTC; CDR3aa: CASSLVGGETQYF
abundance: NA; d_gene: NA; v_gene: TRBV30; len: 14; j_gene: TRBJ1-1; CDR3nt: TGTGCCTGGAGTGTCGCCAGGGCGAACACTGAAGCTTTCTTT; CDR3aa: CAWSVARANTEAFF
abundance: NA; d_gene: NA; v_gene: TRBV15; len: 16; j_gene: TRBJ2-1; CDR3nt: TGTGCCACCAGCAGAGTTGGGCAGGGCTCTTACAATGAGCAGTTCTTC; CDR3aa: CATSRVGQGSYNEQFF
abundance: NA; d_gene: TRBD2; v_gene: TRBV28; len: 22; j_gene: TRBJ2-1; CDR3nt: TGTGCCATCAGTTTGTGGGACAGGGGACTAGCGGGTTACCAAAGCTCCTACAATGAGCAGTTCTTC; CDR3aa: CAISLWDRGLAGYQSSYNEQFF
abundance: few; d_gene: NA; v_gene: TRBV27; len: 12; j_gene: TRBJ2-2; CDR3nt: TGTGCCAGCAGAAGGAACACCGGGGAGCTGTTTTTT; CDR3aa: CASRRNTGELFF
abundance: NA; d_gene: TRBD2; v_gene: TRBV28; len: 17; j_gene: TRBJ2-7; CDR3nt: TGTGCCAGCAGTTTGGCTAGCGGAGGGCGACCCTCCTACGAGCAGTACTTC; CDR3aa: CASSLASGGRPSYEQYF
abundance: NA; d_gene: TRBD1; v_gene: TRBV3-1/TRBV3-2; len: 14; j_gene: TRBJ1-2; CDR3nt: TGTGCCAGCAGCCCTGGGAACAGGGGGCATGGCTACACCTTC; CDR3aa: CASSPGNRGHGYTF
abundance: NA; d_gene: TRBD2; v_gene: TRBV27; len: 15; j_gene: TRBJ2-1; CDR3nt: TGTGCCAGCCTCGCTAGCGGAGGCGCCTACAATGAGCAGTTCTTC; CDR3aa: CASLASGGAYNEQFF
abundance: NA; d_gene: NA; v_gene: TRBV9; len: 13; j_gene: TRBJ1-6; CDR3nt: TGTGCCAGCAGCGTAGAGGGGAATTCACCCCTCCACTTT; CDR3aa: CASSVEGNSPLHF
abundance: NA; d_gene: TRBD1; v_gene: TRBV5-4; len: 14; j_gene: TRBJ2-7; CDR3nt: TGTGCCAGCAGTTCCGACAGGGGGTCCTACGAGCAGTACTTC; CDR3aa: CASSSDRGSYEQYF
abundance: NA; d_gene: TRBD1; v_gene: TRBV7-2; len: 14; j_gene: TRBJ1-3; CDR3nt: TGTGCCAGCAGCTTAGGACAGGGGCGAAACACCATATATTTT; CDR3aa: CASSLGQGRNTIYF
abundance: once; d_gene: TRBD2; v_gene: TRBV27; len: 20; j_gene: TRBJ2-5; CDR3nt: TGTGCCAGCAGCCCGTCCACCGGGACTAGCGGGGTGCTCGGGGAAGAGACCCAGTACTTC; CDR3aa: CASSPSTGTSGVLGEETQYF
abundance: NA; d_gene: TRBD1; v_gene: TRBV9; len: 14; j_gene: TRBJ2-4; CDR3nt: TGTGCCAGCAGCGTAGGAGGACAGGGAAGCATTCAGTACTTC; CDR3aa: CASSVGGQGSIQYF
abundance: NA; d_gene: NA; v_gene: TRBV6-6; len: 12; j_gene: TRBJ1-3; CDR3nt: TGTGCCAGCAGTCCTGTGGGAAACACCATATATTTT; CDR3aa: CASSPVGNTIYF
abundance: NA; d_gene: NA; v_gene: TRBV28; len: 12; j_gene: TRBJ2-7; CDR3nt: TGTGCCAGCAGCTCCGGGTATTACGAGCAGTACTTC; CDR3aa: CASSSGYYEQYF
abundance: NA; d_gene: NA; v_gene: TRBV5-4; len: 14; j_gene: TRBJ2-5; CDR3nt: TGTGCCAGCAGCCAGGGGGGGATACGAGAGACCCAGTACTTC; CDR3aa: CASSQGGIRETQYF
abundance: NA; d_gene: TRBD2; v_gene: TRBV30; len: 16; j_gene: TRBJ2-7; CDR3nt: TGTGCCTGGAGTCTCCGGGGACTAGCGGGAACCTACGAGCAGTACTTC; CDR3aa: CAWSLRGLAGTYEQYF
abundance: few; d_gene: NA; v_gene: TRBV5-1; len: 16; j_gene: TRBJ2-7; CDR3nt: TGCGCCAGCAGCTTCAAGGGGGGCGCTAGCTCCTACGAGCAGTACTTC; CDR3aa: CASSFKGGASSYEQYF
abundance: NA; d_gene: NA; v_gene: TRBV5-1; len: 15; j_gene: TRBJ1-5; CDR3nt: TGCGCCAGCAGCTTGGCCGGGGGGAGCAATCAGCCCCAGCATTTT; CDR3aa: CASSLAGGSNQPQHF
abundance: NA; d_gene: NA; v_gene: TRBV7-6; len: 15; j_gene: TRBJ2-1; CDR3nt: TGTGCCAGCAGCTTATTTGGCCAAAGGGGCAATGAGCAGTTCTTC; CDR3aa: CASSLFGQRGNEQFF
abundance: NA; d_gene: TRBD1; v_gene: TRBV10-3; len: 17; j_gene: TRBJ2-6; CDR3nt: TGTGCCATCAGCCCGACAGGGGCCACGGCTGGGGCCAACGTCCTGACTTTC; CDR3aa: CAISPTGATAGANVLTF
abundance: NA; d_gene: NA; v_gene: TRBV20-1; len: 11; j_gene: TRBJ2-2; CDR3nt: TGCAGTGCTACCCAGAACGGGGAGCTGTTTTTT; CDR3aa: CSATQNGELFF
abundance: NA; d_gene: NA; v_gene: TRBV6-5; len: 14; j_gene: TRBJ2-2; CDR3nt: TGTGCCAGCAGGAGAAGAGGAGACACCGGGGAGCTGTTTTTT; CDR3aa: CASRRRGDTGELFF
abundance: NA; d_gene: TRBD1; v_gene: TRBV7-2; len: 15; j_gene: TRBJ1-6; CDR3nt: TGTGCCAGCAGGGGACCCGGGACAGCGGGATCACCCCTCCACTTT; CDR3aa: CASRGPGTAGSPLHF
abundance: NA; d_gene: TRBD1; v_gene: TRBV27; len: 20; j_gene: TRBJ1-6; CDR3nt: TGTGCCAGCAGTTTAACGCCGCCGGGACAGGGAAGTTCCTATAATTCACCCCTCCACTTT; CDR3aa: CASSLTPPGQGSSYNSPLHF
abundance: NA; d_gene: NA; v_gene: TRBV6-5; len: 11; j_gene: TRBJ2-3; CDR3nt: TGTGCCAGCAGGCATGCAGATACGCAGTATTTT; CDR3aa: CASRHADTQYF